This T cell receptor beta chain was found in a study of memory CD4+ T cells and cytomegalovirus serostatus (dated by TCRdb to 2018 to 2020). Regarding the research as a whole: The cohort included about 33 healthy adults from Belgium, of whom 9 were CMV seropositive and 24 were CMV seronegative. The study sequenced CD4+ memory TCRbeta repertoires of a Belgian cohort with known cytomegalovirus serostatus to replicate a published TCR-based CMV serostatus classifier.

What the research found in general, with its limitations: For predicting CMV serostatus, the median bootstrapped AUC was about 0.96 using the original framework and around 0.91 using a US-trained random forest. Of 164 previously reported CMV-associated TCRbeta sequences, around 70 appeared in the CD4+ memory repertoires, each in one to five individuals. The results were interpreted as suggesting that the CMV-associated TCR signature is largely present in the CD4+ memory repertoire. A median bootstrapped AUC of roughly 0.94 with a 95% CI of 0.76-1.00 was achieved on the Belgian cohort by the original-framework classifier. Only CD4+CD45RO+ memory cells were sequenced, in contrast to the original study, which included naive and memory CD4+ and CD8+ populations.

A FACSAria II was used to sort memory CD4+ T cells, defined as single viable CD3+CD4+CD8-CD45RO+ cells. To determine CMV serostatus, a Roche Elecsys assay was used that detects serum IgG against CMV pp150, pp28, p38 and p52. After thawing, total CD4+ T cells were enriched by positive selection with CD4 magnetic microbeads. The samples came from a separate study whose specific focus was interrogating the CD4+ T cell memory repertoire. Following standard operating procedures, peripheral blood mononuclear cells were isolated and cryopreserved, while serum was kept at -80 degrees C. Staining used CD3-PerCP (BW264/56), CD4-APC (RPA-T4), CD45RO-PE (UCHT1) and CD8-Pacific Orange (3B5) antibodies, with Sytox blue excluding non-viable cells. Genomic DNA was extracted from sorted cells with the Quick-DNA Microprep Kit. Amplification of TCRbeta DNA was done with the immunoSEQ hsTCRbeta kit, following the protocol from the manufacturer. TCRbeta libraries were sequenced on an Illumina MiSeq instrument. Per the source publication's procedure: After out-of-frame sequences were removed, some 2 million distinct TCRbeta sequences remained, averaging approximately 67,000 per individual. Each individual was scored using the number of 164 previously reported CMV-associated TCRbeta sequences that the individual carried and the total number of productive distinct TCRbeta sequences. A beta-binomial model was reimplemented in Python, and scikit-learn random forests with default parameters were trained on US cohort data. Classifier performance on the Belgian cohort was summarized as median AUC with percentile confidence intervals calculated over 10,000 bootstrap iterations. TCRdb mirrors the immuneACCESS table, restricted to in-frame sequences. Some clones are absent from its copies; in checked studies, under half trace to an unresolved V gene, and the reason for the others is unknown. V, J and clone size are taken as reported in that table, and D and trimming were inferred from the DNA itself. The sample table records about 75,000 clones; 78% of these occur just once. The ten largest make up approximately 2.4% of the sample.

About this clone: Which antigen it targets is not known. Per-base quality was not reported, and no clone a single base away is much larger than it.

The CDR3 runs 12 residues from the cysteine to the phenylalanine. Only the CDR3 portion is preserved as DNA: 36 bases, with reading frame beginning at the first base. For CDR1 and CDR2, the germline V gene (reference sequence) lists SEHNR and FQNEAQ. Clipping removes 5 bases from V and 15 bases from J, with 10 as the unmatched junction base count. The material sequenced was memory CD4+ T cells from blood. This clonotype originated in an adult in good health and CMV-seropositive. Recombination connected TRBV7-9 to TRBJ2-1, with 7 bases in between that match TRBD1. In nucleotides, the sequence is TGTGCCAGCAGCACCGTCGACAGGGAGTGGTTCTTC. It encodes CASSTVDREWFF.